The clone carrying this TCR beta chain was found a few times. Its antigen is unknown. These data originate in a study of T cells in Graves' hyperthyroidism and ophthalmopathy. At the level of the study: Peripheral blood was collected at initial diagnosis, before any treatment.

Researchers took RNA transcripts and amplified the TCR beta CDR3 regions from them. Researchers ran a first-round RT-PCR on the TCR CDR3 using the HTBI primer set. TCRdb itself ran the multiplex PCR reads through MiXCR, one entry per CDR3 protein. This sample has roughly 710,000 distinct CDR3 sequences; approximately 40% occur once, and the top ten carry around 30%. The study, taken as a whole, reports: Blood samples included most of the expanded thyroid clonotypes exceeding 0.001.

Sequenced: blood. This sequence was found in a woman aged 40 to 55 with Graves' hyperthyroidism.

The CDR3 spells CASRRDRSPGANVLTF. The CDR3 region has the DNA TGTGCCAGCAGACGGGACAGATCTCCTGGGGCCAACGTCCTGACTTTC. The chain combines TRBV6-1 with TRBJ2-6; 7 bases map to TRBD1. Germline lookup yields CDR1 MNHNS and CDR2 SASEGT. With V trimmed by 6 bases and J by 2 bases, 7 bases remained unmatched. The CDR3 totals 16 residues.